This TCR beta chain was profiled in a study of cytomegalovirus exposure and HLA in healthy donors. The CDR3 contains 15 residues. Trimming cost V 3 bases and J 5 bases; bases outside gene matches: 5. Germline V gives CDR1 SGHRS, CDR2 YFSETQ. PCR employed 60 Vbeta and 13 Jbeta primers. Using immunoSEQ multiplex PCR, the repertoire was profiled, and TCRdb retains in-frame clones only, with some absent. The sample lists around 65,000 clones, 68% occurring once. This sequence originates from a man between 35 and 55 years old in good health and CMV-seropositive. Specimen: PBMCs. This chain joins TRBV5-1 and TRBJ2-5, with 12 positions matching TRBD1. The CDR3 nucleotides are TGCGCCAGCAGCTGGGGACAGGGGGCCAGGGAGACCCAGTACTTC. The encoded protein is CASSWGQGARETQYF. The full variable domain, in which reference TRBV5-1 and TRBJ2-5 provide the parts outside the CDR3, is KAGVTQTPRYLIKTRGQQVTLSCSPISGHRSVSWYQQTPGQGLQFLFEYFSETQRNKGNFPGRFSGRQFSNSRSEMNVSTLELGDSALYLCASSWGQGARETQYFGPGTRLLVL.